This is a list of T cell receptor beta chains from one sample in a study of OX40 agonist ivuxolimab in advanced cancers. Sequencing was performed with immunoSEQ multiplex PCR; in TCRdb, only in-frame clones are kept and a portion is missing. This table has 70,000 to 95,000 clones, 80% to 95% appearing once. Sequences were derived from CD4+ or CD8+ T cells sorted from blood, sampled in a trial of the OX40 agonist ivuxolimab. The receptors were gathered from an adult with an advanced solid tumor such as melanoma, head and neck, liver or kidney cancer. Each CDR3 is given with its conserved first and last residue. Each record gives: J gene, V gene, clone size, D gene, CDR3 DNA, CDR3 protein. D genes are given only for firm matches. Part of the rows lack a size; the others show once, few, many or a class for expanded clones.

>TRBJ2-1|TRBV11-2|-|-
TGTGCCAGCAGCTTAGGAGGAGGACCAACCTGGGATTTCTTC
CASSLGGGPTWDFF
>TRBJ1-1|TRBV5-1|once|-
TGCGCCAGCAGCTACCCGGCGGAGGGGTTGAACACTGAAGCTTTCTTT
CASSYPAEGLNTEAFF
>TRBJ2-7|TRBV7-8|-|-
TGTGCCAGCAGCTTAGCGTGGGCTTCAACCTACGAGCAGTACTTC
CASSLAWASTYEQYF
>TRBJ1-4|TRBV6-1|-|-
TGTGCCAGCAGTGAAGCGGGACGGAGTAATGAAAAACTGTTTTTT
CASSEAGRSNEKLFF
>TRBJ2-2|TRBV10-3|-|TRBD2
TGTGCCATCAGCCCGGGACTAGCGGGAGCCGGGGAGCTGTTTTTT
CAISPGLAGAGELFF
>TRBJ1-1|TRBV9|few|-
TGTGCCAGCAGCGTAGGGTCGAGGGTCGGTGAAGCTTTCTTT
CASSVGSRVGEAFF
>TRBJ2-2|TRBV28|-|TRBD2
TGTGCCAGCAGTTCTGGCGGGAGGGACACCGGGGAGCTGTTTTTT
CASSSGGRDTGELFF
>TRBJ2-7|TRBV25-1|-|-
TGTGCCAGCAGTGAATGGGTAGGGCAGTCCCCGTACGAGCAGTACTTC
CASSEWVGQSPYEQYF
>TRBJ2-2|TRBV7-3|-|TRBD2
TGTGCCAGCAGCCGAACTAGCGGGAGGGTCCCCGGGGAGCTGTTTTTT
CASSRTSGRVPGELFF
>TRBJ2-5|TRBV7-9|-|-
TGTGCCAGCAGCCCCTCGGGGAACCGAAGGACCCAGTACTTC
CASSPSGNRRTQYF
>TRBJ2-1|TRBV18|-|TRBD2
TGTGCCAGCTCCACCGTTGCGTCCCGGGGAGGGGTGCAGTTCTTC
CASSTVASRGGVQFF
>TRBJ2-5|TRBV18|-|-
TGTGCCAGCTCACCACCCCAGGGCCGAGGGGAGACCCAGTACTTC
CASSPPQGRGETQYF
>TRBJ2-7|TRBV28|-|-
TGTGCCAGCACCTTAGGCAGCAGCCACGAGCAGTACTTC
CASTLGSSHEQYF